This paragraph reports one TCR beta chain. In this sample, this clone turned up once. Its antigen is not yet known. No quality values exist for individual bases; no much larger clone is one base distant. The CDR3 has 13 amino acids, counting the end cysteine and phenylalanine. Here the CDR3 DNA is all that survives: 39 bases in frame from base 1. Deletion took 6 bases off V and 0 bases off J, with a span of 7 bases between the germline ends. CDR1 and CDR2 are drawn from the germline V gene: KGHSH, LQKENI. Healthy HIV-negative adults with no recently reported acute infections or vaccinations were included as donors. Every donor was a Caucasian adult living in Nashville, Tennessee, USA. Magnetic negative selection was used to enrich CD4+ T cells, after which naive cells were positively selected on CD45RA and the negative fraction became the memory subset. After blood collection by leukapheresis, PBMCs were isolated using Ficoll-Histopaque density gradient centrifugation and then cryopreserved in the vapor phase of liquid nitrogen. Purity and quantity of every magnetically sorted T cell population were checked by analytical flow cytometry. Genomic DNA was isolated from each sorted fraction and quantified by UV absorbance on a Nanodrop 2000c.

The data derive from a study of shared clonotypes between healthy human individuals (dated by TCRdb to about 2020). Regarding the complete study: A few men and a couple of women, aged 18 to 49 years, made up the cohort. Leukapheresis yielded between about 0.85 and 9 billion PBMCs per donor. For each donor, CD4 naive and CD4 memory were each run on three plates, CD8 naive on two plates, and CD8 memory on one plate. To increase sequencing depth and limit assay-specific biases, different laboratories used diverse techniques to prepare libraries and sequence TCR repertoires. To estimate repertoire size and how much clonotype sharing occurs between individuals, the study deeply sequenced the blood TCR repertoires of several healthy adults.

Results the study describes overall, beyond this receptor: Based on pairwise subsampling, the degree of clonotype sharing among donors was expected to be affected by sequencing depth. Incomplete sequencing was indicated by rarefaction of sorted-subset datasets, despite the large sequencing depth. Estimated clonotype richness was generally larger for naive than for memory subsets. Clonotypes shared by all four sorted-subset donors showed higher generation probabilities than non-shared clonotypes. Only blood was sampled, and tissue TCR repertoires likely differ from those in blood. Because the study included only a small number of donors, the genetic and exposure-history diversity represented was limited. Across a handful of donors, roughly 5% of naive CD4, around 3.3% of naive CD8, roughly 2.3% of memory CD4, and approximately 0.4% of memory CD8 clonotypes were shared.

Using the deep immunoSEQ assay, multiplex PCR amplified TCR CDR3 regions from genomic DNA. Extracted genomic DNA from each cell subset was distributed evenly across all wells of several immunoSEQ 96-well plates, and each plate was treated as a replicate. For sorted subsets, each replicate PCR was loaded with about 0.2 ug genomic DNA, equivalent to about 30,000 T cell genomes. The purified libraries were quantified using a Qubit 3.0 fluorometer, sized with a Bioanalyzer 2100, and then quantified again using the KAPA Library Quantification kit. Each immunoSEQ 96-well plate was sequenced on its own single-read 150-cycle Illumina NextSeq 550 flow cell. The source study handled its data this way. Because the immunoSEQ output held only junctional sequences and lacked quality scores, the filtering could not match the filtering applied to full-length reads. To assign V/J genes and CDR3, sequences were annotated against IMGT germline references using PyIR, a Python wrapper for IgBLAST v1.9. Reads were filtered out if the reads had weak V/J assignments (E-value above 1e-6), no CDR3, stop codons, out-of-frame junctions, or ambiguous translated residues. A V3J clonotype was defined by an identical inferred V gene, J gene, and CDR3 amino acid sequence. Percentage overlap between repertoires was computed as shared unique clonotypes divided by the size of the smaller repertoire. RTK rarefaction, the Chao1 estimator, and Recon v2.1 estimates of unobserved clonotypes were used to assess repertoire richness. Generation probabilities were computed with OLGA for all TCRbeta clonotypes obtained by the gDNA method from several donors. The source is immuneACCESS, and TCRdb retained only in-frame sequences with V and J called. Part of the clones is not carried over; for the studies checked, unresolved V genes explain less than half of this, and the remainder is unexplained. That table furnishes V, J and clone size, whereas the DNA furnished D and trimming. In this sample the table shows 2 million to 3 million clones, 93% of which occur a single time. The biggest ten clones account for 0.35% to 0.45% of the sample.

The sequence derives from a man younger than 30 in good health. Some clones in this sample may be carry-over from other donors' samples. The source material was naive CD4+ T cells from PBMCs. The sample's cell subset or site, from its label and the paper: CD45RA+ positively selected. The chain employs TRBV18 and TRBJ2-3, with no reliable assignment of the D segment. The DNA is TGTGCCAGCTCTCTAATTAGCACAGATACGCAGTATTTT. It codes for CASSLISTDTQYF.